A selection of T cell receptor beta chains follows, all from one sample in a study of blood T cell repertoires in COVID-19. The data were produced by immunoSEQ multiplex PCR, yet TCRdb's version contains in-frame clones alone and is incomplete. The table shows some 70,000 clones, with around 74% occurring only once. Sequenced: peripheral blood. The receptors derive from a man between 60 and 70 years old with COVID-19, enrolled during active disease. Each CDR3 is given with its conserved first and last residue. A D gene is named only where the DNA matches it firmly. Clone size, where shown, is once, few, many, or a class for clones that have expanded.

>TRBJ1-5|TRBV9|.|many
TGTGCCAGCAGCGTAGACGGCGGCGCCAATCAGCCCCAGCATTTT
CASSVDGGANQPQHF
>TRBJ2-5|TRBV27|TRBD1|.
TGTGCCAGCAGTAGGACAGGTCAAGAGACCCAGTACTTC
CASSRTGQETQYF
>TRBJ2-7|TRBV4-2|.|.
TGTGCCAGCAGCCAAGCGCCGGGTCCCTTCTACGAGCAGTACTTC
CASSQAPGPFYEQYF
>TRBJ2-5|TRBV18|TRBD1|.
TGTGCCAGCTCACCAGTGACAGGGGGTTTTGGAGAGACCCAGTACTTC
CASSPVTGGFGETQYF
>TRBJ1-2|TRBV10-3|.|.
TGTGCCATCAGTGAGTCGGGCAGCCAATATGGCTACACCTTC
CAISESGSQYGYTF
>TRBJ2-2|TRBV19|TRBD2|.
TGTGCCAGTAGTATTACGGGGGGGGACTCCACCGGGGAGCTGTTTTTT
CASSITGGDSTGELFF
>TRBJ1-3|TRBV5-6|.|.
TGTGCCAGCCGCTCGGGACACGTTGGAAACACCATATATTTT
CASRSGHVGNTIYF
>TRBJ1-3|TRBV5-1|.|.
TGCGCCAGCAGCTTGGGGCAGTACACTGGAAACACCATATATTTT
CASSLGQYTGNTIYF
>TRBJ1-2|TRBV30|TRBD1|.
TGTGCCTGGAGTGAGGCGGGGCAGGGGGCAGACTACACCTTC
CAWSEAGQGADYTF
>TRBJ1-4|TRBV27|.|.
TGTGCCAGCAGTTTAGGGCAGGGTGGTGAAAAACTGTTTTTT
CASSLGQGGEKLFF
>TRBJ1-1|TRBV11-2|.|.
TGTGCCAGCAGCCCCCCCCCAGGGTCTGAAGCTTTCTTT
CASSPPPGSEAFF
>TRBJ2-3|TRBV5-1|TRBD2|.
TGCGCCAGCAGCTTGGCCTGGGGGGGAGGCCAAGCTGAAACGCAGTATTTT
CASSLAWGGGQAETQYF
>TRBJ2-2|TRBV3-1/TRBV3-2|TRBD2|.
TGTGCCAGCAGCCAGGTAGCGGGAAACGGGGAGCTGTTTTTT
CASSQVAGNGELFF
>TRBJ1-5|TRBV12-3/TRBV12-4|.|.
TGTGCCAGCAGCCAGGGCGAGGCCCAGCATTTT
CASSQGEAQHF
>TRBJ1-4|TRBV5-1|.|.
TGCGCCAGCAGCTTGGGGACACGAGCAACTAATGAAAAACTGTTTTTT
CASSLGTRATNEKLFF
>TRBJ1-1|TRBV6-6|TRBD1|.
TGTGCCAGCAGTTCACAGGGGCCCGTGAACACTGAAGCTTTCTTT
CASSSQGPVNTEAFF
>TRBJ1-2|TRBV12-2|.|.
TGTCCTCTCCCCCGGGCCCCAGGGGGAGGCTACACCTTC
CPLPRAPGGGYTF
>TRBJ1-2|TRBV3-1/TRBV3-2|.|many
TGTGCCAGCAGCCATCAGGGATATGAGGCAGGCGATAACTATGGCTACACCTTC
CASSHQGYEAGDNYGYTF
>TRBJ2-5|TRBV7-9|.|.
TGTGCCAGCAGCTTAAAGAGGTCCGACCAAGAGACCCAGTACTTC
CASSLKRSDQETQYF
>TRBJ2-5|TRBV9|.|.
TGTGCCAGCAGCCCAACAGGGTGGGAGACCCAGTACTTC
CASSPTGWETQYF
>TRBJ1-1|TRBV9|.|few
TGTGCCAGCAGCAAAGGGACATCGAACACTGAAGCTTTCTTT
CASSKGTSNTEAFF
>TRBJ2-7|TRBV20-1|TRBD2|.
TGCAGTGCTAGTTATCTAGCGGCCTCCTACGAGCAGTACTTC
CSASYLAASYEQYF
>TRBJ1-5|TRBV28|.|.
TGTGCCAGCAGCTCACGGAAGGGGTGGGATCAGCCCCAGCATTTT
CASSSRKGWDQPQHF
>TRBJ1-2|TRBV30|TRBD1|.
TGTGCCTGGAGTGTACAGGGGGACTACACCTTC
CAWSVQGDYTF
>TRBJ1-6|TRBV7-2|.|few
TGTGCCAGCAGCCCCCCCAGGTTGAGCTCCTATAATTCACCCCTCCACTTT
CASSPPRLSSYNSPLHF
>TRBJ2-5|TRBV5-4|TRBD2|many
TGTGCCAGCAGCTTTGGACTAGCGGAAGAGACCCAGTACTTC
CASSFGLAEETQYF
>TRBJ2-2|TRBV11-3|.|.
TGTGCCAGCAGCCCGAGACAGACCACCGGGGAGCTGTTTTTT
CASSPRQTTGELFF
>TRBJ2-1|TRBV29-1|.|.
TGCAGCGTTGCAACCTCAGGGGACAATGAGCAGTTCTTC
CSVATSGDNEQFF
>TRBJ1-5|TRBV5-4|TRBD1|.
TGTGCCAGCAGCTTGGACAGGGGGGCGAATCAGCCCCAGCATTTT
CASSLDRGANQPQHF
>TRBJ2-1|TRBV15|.|.
TGTGCCACCAGCAGAGAGGTCCAGGGGCATGAGCAGTTCTTC
CATSREVQGHEQFF
>TRBJ1-5|TRBV3-1/TRBV3-2|.|.
TGTGCCAGCAGCCCAGGCAATAGCAATCAGCCCCAGCATTTT
CASSPGNSNQPQHF
>TRBJ2-5|TRBV7-7|.|.
TGTGCCAGCAGCTCACGTGGGCGAGGGTCGGAGACCCAGTACTTC
CASSSRGRGSETQYF
>TRBJ1-2|TRBV24-1|.|once
TGTGCCACCTACGGAGGGGGCTACACCTTC
CATYGGGYTF
>TRBJ2-1|TRBV2|.|few
TGTGCCAGCAGTGATGCAGGGTTAAATGAGCAGTTCTTC
CASSDAGLNEQFF
>TRBJ2-1|TRBV6-6|.|few
TGTGCCAGCACCAGAGTCGGCGGGTACAATGAGCAGTTCTTC
CASTRVGGYNEQFF
>TRBJ2-2|TRBV18|.|.
TGTGCCAGCTCTCGGGAACCAAGATACACCGGGGAGCTGTTTTTT
CASSREPRYTGELFF
>TRBJ2-2|TRBV29-1|.|.
TGCAGCGTTGAAGTATTCGGACAGACGAACACCGGGGAGCTGTTTTTT
CSVEVFGQTNTGELFF
>TRBJ1-2|TRBV3-1/TRBV3-2|.|.
TGTGCCAGCAGCCCGCTCGGACAGCACTATGGCTACACCTTC
CASSPLGQHYGYTF
>TRBJ2-5|TRBV3-1/TRBV3-2|.|.
TGTGCCAGCAGCCTCTTTCAGGACACTTACCAAGAGACCCAGTACTTC
CASSLFQDTYQETQYF
>TRBJ2-7|TRBV5-1|TRBD2|.
TGCGCCAGCAGCTTGGCCGTCGGGGGGACCGAGCAGTACTTC
CASSLAVGGTEQYF
>TRBJ1-2|TRBV7-2|TRBD1|.
TGTGCCAGCAGCTTCCCGGGACAGGGAATTTATGGCTACACCTTC
CASSFPGQGIYGYTF
>TRBJ1-4|TRBV7-9|TRBD1|once
TGTGCCAGCAGCGATAACCGACAGGGATTTGAAAAACTGTTTTTT
CASSDNRQGFEKLFF
>TRBJ2-5|TRBV7-9|TRBD2|few
TGTGCCAGCAGCTTAGCGGACGGGAGGTTGACCCAGTACTTC
CASSLADGRLTQYF
>TRBJ1-2|TRBV19|.|.
TGTGCCAGTAGTATAGTTGGACACGGATTGGGCTACACCTTC
CASSIVGHGLGYTF
>TRBJ1-5|TRBV3-1/TRBV3-2|.|medium-sized
TGTGCCAGCAGCCAAGATCGGAATCAGCCCCAGCATTTT
CASSQDRNQPQHF
>TRBJ1-6|TRBV19|.|few
TGTGCCAGTAGTACCGGACAGATAAATTCACCCCTCCACTTT
CASSTGQINSPLHF
>TRBJ1-6|TRBV2|.|.
TGTGCCAGCAGTGAAGAACAGTTGTATAATTCACCCCTCCACTTT
CASSEEQLYNSPLHF
>TRBJ2-3|TRBV2|.|.
TGTGCCAGCAGTGCCCGGACAGACACAGATACGCAGTATTTT
CASSARTDTDTQYF
>TRBJ2-3|TRBV6-5|TRBD2|.
TGTGCCAGCAATTCAGCCCGACTAGCGGCAGATACGCAGTATTTT
CASNSARLAADTQYF
>TRBJ1-5|TRBV6-6|.|.
TGTGCCAGCAGTTCGCGGGGAGAATATAGCAATCAGCCCCAGCATTTT
CASSSRGEYSNQPQHF
>TRBJ2-7|TRBV6-5|TRBD2|once
TGTGCCAGCGGAAGGACTAGCGGGAGTTTCTACGAGCAGTACTTC
CASGRTSGSFYEQYF
>TRBJ2-1|TRBV2|TRBD2|few
TGTGCCAGCAGTTGGACTAGCGGGCCGCCTGAGCAGTTCTTC
CASSWTSGPPEQFF
>TRBJ2-7|TRBV5-4|.|.
TGTGCCAGCAGCTTGTATCAGGGGAGCTACGAGCAGTACTTC
CASSLYQGSYEQYF